Following are 3 T cell receptor beta chains from one sample sequenced in a study of vaccination and CD4 T cells after COVID-19. Cultured CD4+ T cell DNA underwent sequencing with the Oncomine TCR Beta short-read assay. TCRdb reprocessed the PCR reads via MiXCR and lists one record per CDR3 protein. Among over 15,000 distinct CDR3 sequences, around 74% were seen once, and the ten largest hold roughly 18%. No antigens are known for them. Treatment noted: approximately 9-day PBMC culture with coronavirus spike peptide pools or control peptides (ViraFEST assay). Sequencing was carried out using CD4+ T cells from blood, cultured in vitro. The receptors were gathered from a human donor who had recovered from COVID-19.

Here the CDR3 DNA reads TGTGCCAGCAGTTATGACAGTCGATACAATCAGCCCCAGCATTTT. This translates into CASSYDSRYNQPQHF. This chain links TRBV6-2 or TRBV6-3 with TRBJ1-5, with D perhaps TRBD1 (5 bases). The CDR3 has 15 residues. V lost 3 bases and J lost 3, with 12 bases in between. Looked up from germline, CDR1 is MNHEY and CDR2 is SVGEGT.

This sequence joins TRBV27 and TRBJ2-7; no clear D. V was cut by 6 bases and J by 0 bases, with 15 bases left in between. Germline values: CDR1 MNHEY, CDR2 SMNVEV (reference sequence). The CDR3 is 15 amino acids. CDR3 sequence (DNA): TGTGCCAGCAGGTCTTTAGGCGGCTTCTCCTACGAGCAGTACTTC. It yields the protein CASRSLGGFSYEQYF.

This clonotype was observed a few times. The rearrangement uses TRBV6-5 and TRBJ1-3, with 9 bases fitting TRBD1. V trimming: 2 bases; J trimming: 2 bases; junction bases outside the gene matches: 1. The CDR3 is 15 amino acids. Germline CDR1 reads MNHEY; CDR2 reads SVGAGI. CDR3 nucleotides: TGTGCCAGCAGTTACGACAGGGGGGCTGGAAACACCATATATTTT. Protein sequence: CASSYDRGAGNTIYF.